Sequencing of this T cell receptor (beta chain) was carried out in a study of glioma-infiltrating T cells. Study as a whole: Around 1 million peripheral T cells were targeted at about 4.5- to 11-fold coverage. Study results and limitations: Signature shared blood CDR3 motifs were enriched in low-divergence and depleted in high-divergence patients. Tissue and blood shared very few CDR3 sequences.

Germline-derived CDR1 and CDR2 are DFQATT and SNEGSKA (reference sequence). This CDR3 region has 14 residues. Amplification of TCR alpha and beta CDR3 regions from RNA used iRepertoire nested multiplex PCR. TCRdb passed the multiplex PCR reads through MiXCR, listing each CDR3 protein once. This sample has about 410,000 distinct CDR3 sequences, with around 45% found just once. Notes on this clonotype: Its target is unknown. At one boundary the junction diverges from the germline segment, which might be a read error.

The rearrangement links TRBV20-1 to TRBJ1-5; D remains unclear. The specimen was glioma tissue, nonneoplastic brain tissue, or PBMCs (not recorded which). The TCR was taken from a human donor with low-grade glioma or glioblastoma, undergoing nonglioma brain surgery, or in good health (not recorded which). The CDR3 here is CSARDGLSNEPQHF. The CDR3 nucleotides read TGCAGTGCTAGAGACGGTTTATCCAATGAGCCCCAGCATTTT.